This TCR beta chain was documented in a study of T cells in Graves' hyperthyroidism and ophthalmopathy. TCR beta CDR3 sequences were amplified from RNA transcripts. Researchers ran a first-round RT-PCR on the TCR CDR3 using the HTBI primer set. TCRdb itself ran the multiplex PCR reads through MiXCR, one entry per CDR3 protein. The sample has hundreds of thousands of distinct CDR3 sequences, 30% to 40% seen once. Whole-study findings and limits: Among thyroid clonotypes expanded above 0.001, most also appeared in blood.

Germline V gives CDR1 SQVTM, CDR2 ANQGSEA. The trim removed 4 bases at V and 2 bases at J, leaving 5 bases unmatched. The CDR3 length is 13 residues. This clonotype was seen ten or more times. Its target is not known. The sequencing sample was made of blood. The chain couples TRBV29-1 to TRBJ2-7; 7 nucleotides align to TRBD1. The origin of this receptor is a woman in her forties with Graves' hyperthyroidism. CDR3 in amino acids: CSVGRDSTYEQYF. For the CDR3, the DNA is TGCAGCGTTGGCCGGGACAGCACCTACGAGCAGTACTTC.